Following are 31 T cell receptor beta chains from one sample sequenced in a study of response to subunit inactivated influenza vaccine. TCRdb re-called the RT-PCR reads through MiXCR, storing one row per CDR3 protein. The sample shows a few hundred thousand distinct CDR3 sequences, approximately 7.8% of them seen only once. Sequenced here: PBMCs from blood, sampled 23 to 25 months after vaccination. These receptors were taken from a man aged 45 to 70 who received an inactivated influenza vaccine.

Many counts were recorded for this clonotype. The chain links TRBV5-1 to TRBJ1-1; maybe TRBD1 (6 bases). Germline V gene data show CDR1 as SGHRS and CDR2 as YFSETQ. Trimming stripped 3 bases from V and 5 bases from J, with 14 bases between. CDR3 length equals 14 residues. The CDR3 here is CASSWIERGTEAFF. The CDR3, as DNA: TGCGCCAGCAGCTGGATAGAAAGGGGGACTGAAGCTTTCTTT.

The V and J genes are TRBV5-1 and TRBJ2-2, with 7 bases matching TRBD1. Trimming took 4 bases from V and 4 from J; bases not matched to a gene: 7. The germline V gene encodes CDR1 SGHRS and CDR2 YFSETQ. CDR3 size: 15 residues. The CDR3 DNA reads TGCGCCAGCAGCCACGGGACAGTTAGCACCGGGGAGCTGTTTTTT. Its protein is CASSHGTVSTGELFF.

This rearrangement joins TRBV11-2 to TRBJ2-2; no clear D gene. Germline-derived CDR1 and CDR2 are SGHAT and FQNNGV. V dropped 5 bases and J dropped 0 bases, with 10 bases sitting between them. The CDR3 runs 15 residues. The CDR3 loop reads CASSVTYTNTGELFF. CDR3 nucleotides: TGTGCCAGCAGCGTGACATATACGAACACCGGGGAGCTGTTTTTT. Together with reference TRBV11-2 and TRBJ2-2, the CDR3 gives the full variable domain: EAGVAQSPRYKIIEKRQSVAFWCNPISGHATLYWYQQILGQGPKLLIQFQNNGVVDDSQLPKDRFSAERLKGVDSTLKIQPAKLEDSAVYLCASSVTYTNTGELFFGEGSRLTVL.

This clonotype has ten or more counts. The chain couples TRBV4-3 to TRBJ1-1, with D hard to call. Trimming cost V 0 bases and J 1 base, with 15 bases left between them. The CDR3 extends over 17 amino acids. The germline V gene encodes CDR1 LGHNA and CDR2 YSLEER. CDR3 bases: TGCGCCAGCAGCCAAGATCTGGTAGGAATCTCGAACACTGAAGCTTTCTTT. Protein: CASSQDLVGISNTEAFF.

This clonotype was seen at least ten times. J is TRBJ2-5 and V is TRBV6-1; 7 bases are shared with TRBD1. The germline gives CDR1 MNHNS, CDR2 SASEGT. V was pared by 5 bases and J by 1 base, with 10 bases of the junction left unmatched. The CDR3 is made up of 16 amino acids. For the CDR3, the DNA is TGTGCCAGCAGTCCTATCAGGGGGATCTTCCAAGAGACCCAGTACTTC. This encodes CASSPIRGIFQETQYF.

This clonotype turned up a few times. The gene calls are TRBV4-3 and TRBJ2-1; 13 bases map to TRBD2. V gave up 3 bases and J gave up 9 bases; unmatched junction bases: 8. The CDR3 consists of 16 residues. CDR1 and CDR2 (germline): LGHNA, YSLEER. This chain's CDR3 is CASSHGTSGVSGEQFF. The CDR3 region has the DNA TGCGCCAGCAGCCATGGGACTAGCGGGGTATCCGGTGAGCAGTTCTTC.

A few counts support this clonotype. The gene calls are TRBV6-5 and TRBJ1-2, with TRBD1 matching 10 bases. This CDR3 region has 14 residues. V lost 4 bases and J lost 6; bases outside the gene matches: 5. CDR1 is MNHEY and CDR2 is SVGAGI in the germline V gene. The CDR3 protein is CASSSSGTGDGYTF. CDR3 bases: TGTGCCAGCAGTTCGTCCGGGACAGGGGATGGCTACACCTTC.

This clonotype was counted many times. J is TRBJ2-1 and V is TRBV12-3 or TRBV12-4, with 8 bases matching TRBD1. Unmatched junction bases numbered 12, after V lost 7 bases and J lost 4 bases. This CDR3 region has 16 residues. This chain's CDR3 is CASTLTGGLPYNEQFF. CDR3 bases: TGTGCCAGCACTCTTACAGGGGGGCTGCCGTACAATGAGCAGTTCTTC.

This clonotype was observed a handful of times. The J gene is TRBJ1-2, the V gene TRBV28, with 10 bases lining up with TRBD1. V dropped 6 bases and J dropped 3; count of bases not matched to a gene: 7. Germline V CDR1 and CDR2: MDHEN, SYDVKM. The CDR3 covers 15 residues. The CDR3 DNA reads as TGTGCCAGCAGCACGGGACAGGGGAGAGACTATGGCTACACCTTC. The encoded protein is CASSTGQGRDYGYTF.

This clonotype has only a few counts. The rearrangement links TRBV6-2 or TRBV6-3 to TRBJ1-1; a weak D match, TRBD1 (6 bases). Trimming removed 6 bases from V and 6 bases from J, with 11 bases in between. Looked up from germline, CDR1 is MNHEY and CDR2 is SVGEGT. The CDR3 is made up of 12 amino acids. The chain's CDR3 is CASRTGTAEAFF. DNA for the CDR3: TGTGCCAGCAGAACAGGGACGGCTGAAGCTTTCTTT.

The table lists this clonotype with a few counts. The CDR3 DNA sequence: TGTGCCAGCAGTCTTATTAGCGGGGGGGCCAGTGATGAGACCCAGTACTTC. It yields the protein CASSLISGGASDETQYF. The V and J genes are TRBV3-1 and TRBJ2-5, with 11 positions matching TRBD2. The germline V gene encodes CDR1 LGHDT and CDR2 YNNKEL (reference sequence). The CDR3 covers 17 residues. V lost 6 bases to trimming and J lost 5 bases; unmatched junction nucleotides: 14.

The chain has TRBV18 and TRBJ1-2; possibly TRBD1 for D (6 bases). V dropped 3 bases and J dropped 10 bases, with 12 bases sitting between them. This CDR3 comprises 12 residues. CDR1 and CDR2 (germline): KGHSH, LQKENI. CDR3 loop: CASSPRDISYTF. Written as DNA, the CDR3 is TGTGCCAGCTCACCTCGGGACATCTCCTACACCTTC. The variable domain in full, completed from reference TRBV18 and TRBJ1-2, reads NAGVMQNPRHLVRRRGQEARLRCSPMKGHSHVYWYRQLPEEGLKFMVYLQKENIIDESGMPKERFSAEFPKEGPSILRIQQVVRGDSAAYFCASSPRDISYTFGSGTRLTVV.

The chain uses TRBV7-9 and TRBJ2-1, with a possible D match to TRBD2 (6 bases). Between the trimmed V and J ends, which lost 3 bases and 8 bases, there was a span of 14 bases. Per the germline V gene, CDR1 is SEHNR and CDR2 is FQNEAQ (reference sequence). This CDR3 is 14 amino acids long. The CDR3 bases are TGTGCCAGCAGCTTGGGGGGAATAGTCGATGAGCAGTTCTTC. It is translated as CASSLGGIVDEQFF.

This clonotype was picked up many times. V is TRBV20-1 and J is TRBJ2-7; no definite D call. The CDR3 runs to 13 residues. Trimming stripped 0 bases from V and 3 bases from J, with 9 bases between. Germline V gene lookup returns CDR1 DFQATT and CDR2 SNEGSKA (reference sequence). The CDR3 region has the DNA TGCAGTGCTAGAGAGCGGCAATACTACGAGCAGTACTTC. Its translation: CSARERQYYEQYF.

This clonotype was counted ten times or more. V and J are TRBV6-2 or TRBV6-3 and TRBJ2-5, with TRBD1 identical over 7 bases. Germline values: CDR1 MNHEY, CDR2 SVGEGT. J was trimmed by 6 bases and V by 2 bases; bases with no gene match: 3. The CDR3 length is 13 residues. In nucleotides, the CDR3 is TGTGCCAGCAGTTACAGGGGGCTGCAGACCCAGTACTTC. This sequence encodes CASSYRGLQTQYF.

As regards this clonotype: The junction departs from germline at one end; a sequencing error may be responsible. CDR3 bases: TGTGCCAGCAGCGTAGGAGATGTGGGGAATGAGCAGCTCTTC. As protein: CASSVGDVGNEQLF. The chain combines TRBV9 with TRBJ2-1; no clear D gene. Germline CDR1 and CDR2: SGDLS and YYNGEE. The CDR3 has 14 amino acids. The complete variable domain, with remaining parts taken from reference TRBV9 and TRBJ2-1, reads DSGVTQTPKHLITATGQRVTLRCSPRSGDLSVYWYQQSLDQGLQFLIQYYNGEERAKGNILERFSAQQFPDLHSELNLSSLELGDSALYFCASSVGDVGNEQLFGPGTRLTVL.

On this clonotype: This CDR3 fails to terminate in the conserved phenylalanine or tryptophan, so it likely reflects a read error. This CDR3 reads CASSYSARFNEQFL. The CDR3 DNA sequence: TGTGCCAGCAGTTACTCGGCCCGTTTCAATGAGCAGTTCCTC. The chain has TRBV6-5 and TRBJ2-1; the D is unclear. Trimming cost V 0 bases and J 6 bases, with 9 bases left between them. The CDR3 is made up of 14 amino acids. Germline CDR1 and CDR2: MNHEY and SVGAGI.

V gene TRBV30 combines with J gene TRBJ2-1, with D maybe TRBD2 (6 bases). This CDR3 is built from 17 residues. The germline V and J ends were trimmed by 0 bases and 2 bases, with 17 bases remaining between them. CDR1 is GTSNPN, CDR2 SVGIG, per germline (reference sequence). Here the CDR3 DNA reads TGTGCCTGGAGTGTAAAGGCGGGACCCCCGCCCTACAATGAGCAGTTCTTC. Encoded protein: CAWSVKAGPPPYNEQFF.

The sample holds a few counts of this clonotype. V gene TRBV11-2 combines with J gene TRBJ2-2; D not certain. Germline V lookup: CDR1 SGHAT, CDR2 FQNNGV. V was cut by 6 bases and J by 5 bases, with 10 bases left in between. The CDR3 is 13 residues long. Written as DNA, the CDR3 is TGTGCCAGCAGACTCAGGATAACCGGGGAGCTGTTTTTT. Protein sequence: CASRLRITGELFF.

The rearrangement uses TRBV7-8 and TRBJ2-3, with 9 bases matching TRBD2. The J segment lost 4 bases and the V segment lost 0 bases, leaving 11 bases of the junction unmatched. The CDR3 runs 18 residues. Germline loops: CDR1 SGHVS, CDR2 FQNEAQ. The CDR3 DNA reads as TGTGCCAGCAGCTTAGCGACCTGGCTAGCGGGAATTCCAGATACGCAGTATTTT. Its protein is CASSLATWLAGIPDTQYF.

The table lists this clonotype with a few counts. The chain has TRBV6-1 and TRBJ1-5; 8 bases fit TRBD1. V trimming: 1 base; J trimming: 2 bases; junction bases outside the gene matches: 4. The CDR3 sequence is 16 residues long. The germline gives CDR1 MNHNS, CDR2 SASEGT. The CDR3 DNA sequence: TGTGCCAGCAGTGAAGGGGCAGGGGGCCGCAATCAGCCCCAGCATTTT. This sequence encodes CASSEGAGGRNQPQHF.

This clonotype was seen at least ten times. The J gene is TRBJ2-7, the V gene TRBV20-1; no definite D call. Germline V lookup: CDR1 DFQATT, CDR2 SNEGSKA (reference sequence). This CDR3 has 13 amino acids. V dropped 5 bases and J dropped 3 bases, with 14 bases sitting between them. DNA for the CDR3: TGCAGTGCTCTTCTACTCCCGCGCTACGAGCAGTACTTC. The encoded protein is CSALLLPRYEQYF.

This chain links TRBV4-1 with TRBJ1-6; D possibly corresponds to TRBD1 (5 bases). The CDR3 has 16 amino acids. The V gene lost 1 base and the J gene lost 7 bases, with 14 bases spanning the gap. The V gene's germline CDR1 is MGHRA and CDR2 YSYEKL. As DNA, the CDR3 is TGCGCCAGCAGCCAAGGTTTCGGGGGTGGCAATTCACCCCTCCACTTT. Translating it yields CASSQGFGGGNSPLHF.

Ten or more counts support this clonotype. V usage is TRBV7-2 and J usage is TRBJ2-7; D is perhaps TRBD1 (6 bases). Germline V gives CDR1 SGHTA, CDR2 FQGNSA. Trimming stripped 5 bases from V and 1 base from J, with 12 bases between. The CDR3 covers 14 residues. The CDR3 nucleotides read TGTGCCAGCAGCGCTGCACAGGGTTCCTACGAGCAGTACTTC. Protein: CASSAAQGSYEQYF.

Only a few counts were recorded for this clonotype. This CDR3 reads CSARDRLAGLLDDEQYF. Here the CDR3 DNA reads TGCAGTGCTAGAGATCGGCTAGCGGGGCTTCTGGACGACGAGCAGTACTTC. The rearrangement links TRBV20-1 to TRBJ2-7, with 9 positions matching TRBD2. From germline, CDR1 is DFQATT and CDR2 SNEGSKA (reference sequence). V dropped 0 bases and J dropped 5; count of bases not matched to a gene: 14. CDR3 size: 17 residues.

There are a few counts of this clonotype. CDR3 loop: CAVLRRDSYEQYF. The DNA for the CDR3 is TGTGCCGTCCTCCGACGGGATTCCTACGAGCAGTACTTC. The V call is TRBV28, the J call TRBJ2-7, with TRBD2 as a possible D gene (5 bases). The CDR3 is 13 amino acids. Germline V gene sequence: CDR1 MDHEN, CDR2 SYDVKM. Trimming stripped 11 bases from V and 1 base from J, with 15 bases between. Using reference TRBV28 and TRBJ2-7 for the parts outside the CDR3, the full variable domain is DVKVTQSSRYLVKRTGEKVFLECVQDMDHENMFWYRQDPGLGLRLIYFSYDVKMKEKGDIPEGYSVSREKKERFSLILESASTNQTSMYLCAVLRRDSYEQYFGPGTRLTVT.

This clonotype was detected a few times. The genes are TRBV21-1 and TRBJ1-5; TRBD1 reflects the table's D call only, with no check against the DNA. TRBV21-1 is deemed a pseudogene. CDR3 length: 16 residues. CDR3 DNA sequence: TGTGCCAGCAGCGGCCGGGACAGGGGTAGCAATCAGCCCCAGCATTTT. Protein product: CASSGRDRGSNQPQHF.

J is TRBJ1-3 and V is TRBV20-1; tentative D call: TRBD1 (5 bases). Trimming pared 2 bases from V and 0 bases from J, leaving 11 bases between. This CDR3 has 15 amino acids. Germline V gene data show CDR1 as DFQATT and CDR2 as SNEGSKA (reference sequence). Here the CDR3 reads CSARRGRTSGNTIYF. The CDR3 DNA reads TGCAGTGCTAGAAGGGGCAGGACCTCTGGAAACACCATATATTTT.

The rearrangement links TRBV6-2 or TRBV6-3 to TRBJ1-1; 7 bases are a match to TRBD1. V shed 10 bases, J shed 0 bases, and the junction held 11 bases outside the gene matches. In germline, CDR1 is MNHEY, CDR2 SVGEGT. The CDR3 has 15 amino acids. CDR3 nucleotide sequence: TGTGCCATCTCTGTGGACAGGCTTCTGAACACTGAAGCTTTCTTT. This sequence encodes CAISVDRLLNTEAFF.

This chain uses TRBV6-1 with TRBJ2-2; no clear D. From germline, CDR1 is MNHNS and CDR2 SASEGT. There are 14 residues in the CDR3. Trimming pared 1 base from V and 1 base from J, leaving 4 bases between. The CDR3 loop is CASSEVRNTGELFF. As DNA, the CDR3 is TGTGCCAGCAGTGAAGTACGGAACACCGGGGAGCTGTTTTTT.

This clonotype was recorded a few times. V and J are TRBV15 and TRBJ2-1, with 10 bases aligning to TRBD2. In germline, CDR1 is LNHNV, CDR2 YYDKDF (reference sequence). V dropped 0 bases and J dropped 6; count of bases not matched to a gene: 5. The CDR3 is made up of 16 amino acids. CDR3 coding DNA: TGTGCCACCAGCAGAGATGGGACTAGCGCCTTCAATGAGCAGTTCTTC. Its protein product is CATSRDGTSAFNEQFF. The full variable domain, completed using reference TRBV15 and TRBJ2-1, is DAMVIQNPRYQVTQFGKPVTLSCSQTLNHNVMYWYQQKSSQAPKLLFHYYDKDFNNEADTPDNFQSRRPNTSFCFLDIRSPGLGDTAMYLCATSRDGTSAFNEQFFGPGTRLTVL.